The following is a T cell receptor (beta chain) sequence with its context. The antigen it binds to is not known. Base qualities are missing; no much larger clone stands one base away. The protocol used for the library was the immunoSEQ multiplex PCR assay. For the multiplex PCR, a mixture combining 60 forward primers for TCR Vbeta segments and 13 reverse primers for TCR Jbeta segments was used. The CDR3 region of rearranged TCR beta genes was amplified from genomic DNA by a multiplex PCR assay. On the Illumina HiSeq System, the amplified TCR beta libraries were sequenced as 87-base-pair reads. As for the authors' bioinformatics: A later analysis counted about 80 million unique TCR beta chains across the 640 or so repertoires, and approximately 11 million of these chains were shared by at least two donors. A nearest-neighbor algorithm error-corrected the raw reads and collapsed the reads into unique sequences, merging closely related sequences to remove PCR and sequencing errors. V, D and J gene segments were assigned by aligning CDR3 sequences to IMGT reference sequences. For a sequence to be retained, at least a six-nucleotide match to both a V gene segment and a J gene segment was required. Rearrangements were called productive when the CDR3 lacked stop codons and stayed in frame with V and J; all others were non-productive. Following IMGT convention, CDR3 was defined as the stretch from the second conserved V-encoded cysteine up to the conserved J-encoded phenylalanine. In an earlier analysis of roughly 580 of the donors, sequences lacking an unambiguous match to a single V gene segment were excluded. In an earlier analysis of 450 to 750 of the donors, a V segment was called functional when productive rearrangements were above 56.7%, and segregating when the standard deviation between donors exceeded 5%. A statistical classification framework was built to diagnose cytomegalovirus status from the catalog of TCR beta chain sequences. A later analysis assigned V and J genes by comparing TCR nucleotide sequences with IMGT/GENE-DB human TR gene sequences. Using the TCRdist pipeline, a later analysis assigned CDR3 sequences along with most-parsimonious VDJ recombination scenarios. In a later analysis, each TCR beta chain was defined by its CDR3 amino acid sequence together with its V-gene family, and reads lacking a unique V-gene family were excluded. As a way to deal with suspected cross-contamination and a sequencing artifact, a later analysis dropped approximately 590 nucleotide sequences that were highly shared and had low generation probability. In a later analysis, a clonal expansion index for each public chain was calculated from normalized within-repertoire ranks of inferred template counts. A later analysis computed generation probabilities with a VDJ recombination model fitted to out-of-frame rearrangements, and checked the results against IGoR. In a later analysis, hypergeometric tests were used to score TCR-TCR, TCR-HLA and TCR-CMV co-occurrence, with a repertoire-size bias correction applied to TCR pairs. A later analysis estimated false discovery rates by permuting HLA or CMV assignments 20 times. In a later analysis, co-occurring TCRs were grouped with DBSCAN, and TCRdist sequence similarity was added when clustering was performed within HLA-allele-positive subsets. Co-occurrence clustering excluded repertoires with fewer than 30,000 or more than 120,000 public chains, plus five with anomalous nucleotide sharing. TCRdb took this table from immuneACCESS and kept in-frame rearrangements with V and J called. Such tables lack part of the clones; where checked against another copy, unresolved V genes explain under half of the gap, and the rest is unexplained. V, J and clone size are taken as reported in that table, and D and trimming were inferred from the DNA itself. Recorded for this sample are over 100,000 clones; approximately 70% of them occurred a single time. The ten top clones hold about 0.92% of the sample.

The cohort was made up of 500 to 800 healthy bone marrow donors. At the time of sampling, all cohort members were nominally healthy, though unrecorded immune exposures were likely present. The donor tested CMV seronegative and was one of the 352 seronegative cohort members. A peripheral blood sample was provided by each donor, and peripheral blood mononuclear cells were used for TCR beta sequencing. Genomic DNA was extracted from the blood cell samples with the Qiagen DNeasy Blood Extraction Kit. The data stem from a study of cytomegalovirus exposure and HLA in healthy donors (TCRdb year 2017). About the full investigation: An earlier analysis of approximately 640 of the donors reported 250 to 350 Gb of sequence data and more than 90 million unique TCR beta sequences from about 179 million T cells. An earlier analysis of 500 to 750 of the donors applied high-throughput TCR beta sequencing to assess whether each TCR beta V gene segment acted as functional or pseudogenic. Donor age, sex, ethnicity and CMV serostatus were compiled together with the repertoire data. In a later genetic analysis, genome-wide SNP genotypes for about three fifths of the 666 donors were used, and that subset was treated as a discovery cohort. Class I and class II HLA loci were covered by the typing at four-digit resolution. A later analysis re-examined previously published TCR beta repertoires from over 500 donors and added high-resolution HLA genotyping to investigate patterns of TCR occurrence. In addition to the first cohort of 650 to 750 subjects, a separate validation cohort of 120 different subjects was used. Among 300 to 450 genotyped donors of the cohort, an average of approximately 250,000 unique TCR beta nucleotide sequences were sequenced per donor, roughly 20% of them non-productive. Every discovery cohort repertoire had been produced on one sequencing platform. Rather than drawing on any new phenotypic data, the later analysis identified candidate immune exposures from TCR beta sequences and the way those sequences occurred across donors. The study combined high-throughput TCR immunosequencing, statistical association of individual TCRs with disease status, and machine learning to predict cytomegalovirus infection status. Typing coverage differed by locus: A, B, C, DRB1 and DQB1 were typed in roughly 620-630 donors, DQA1 in 500 to 550, DPA1 in some 570, and DPB1 in 450 to 490. An early release covering just under 650 HLA-typed donors comprised about 320 gigabases of sequencing data and around 80 million unique TCR sequences. Roughly five DR-DQ haplotypes were handled as single units for association and clustering because linkage in the cohort was strong. The study used immunosequencing to profile the T cell repertoires of approximately 650 subjects and linked those repertoires to cytomegalovirus serostatus. Among the 398 genotyped donors, around 81% belonged to the genetic ancestry cluster associated with self-reported Caucasian donors. The study aimed to test whether signatures of past pathogen exposure could be identified by cataloging public T cell receptors. Here is what the overall study found, with its caveats: Because HLA typing was unavailable for some donors at each locus, only the typed subset was used in association tests. According to the authors, the approach could potentially be generalized to other disease states and immunological phenotypes. The earlier analysis of about 600 of the donors excluded 15 to 20 rarely observed V segments, including chromosome 9 orphons, because counts were too low. Some IMGT-functional V segments, including TRBV6-2 and TRBV6-3, could not be told apart with the 87-base-pair reads, so those segments were excluded. In a later genetic analysis, fewer N-insertions in productive TCRs were reported among donors in an Asian-associated ancestry cluster than the approximately 630-donor mean. The sequencing pipeline was judged likely to have produced a cluster of highly shared sequence variants as a technical artifact. Broadly in line with IMGT annotations, most TCR beta V segments showed up in productive rearrangements about 87% or about 30% of the time in an earlier analysis of 450 to 750 of the donors. Strong co-occurrence of HLA alleles, especially DR and DQ, made assigning TCR associations to individual alleles difficult. A further reported finding was that TCR beta sequences accurately predicted the HLA-A and HLA-B alleles for most subjects in the first cohort. Compared with equally common non-associated chains, HLA-associated TCR beta chains in a later analysis were more clonally expanded and had lower generation probabilities. The classifier was reported to diagnose cytomegalovirus status with high specificity and sensitivity in both the original cohort and the validation cohort. Roughly uniform sequencing depth across donors was assumed in presence/absence analyses, although this assumption may not hold. Most TCR sequences were observed very rarely across donors, whereas some public TCRs were present in many individuals. In a later genetic analysis, a missense DCLRE1C variant was associated with V-gene and J-gene trimming of TCR beta chains, and the association was replicated in an independent cohort. According to a later analysis, TCR association rates differed among HLA loci, with DRB1 alleles showing the most associated TCRs and HLA-C alleles showing the fewest. Several of the top co-occurrence clusters appeared to be linked to parvovirus B19, influenza, CMV and Epstein-Barr virus, according to a later analysis. A few of the identified cytomegalovirus-associated TCR beta chains were confirmed in vitro to be specific for cytomegalovirus antigens. In a later analysis, most CMV-associated TCR beta chains were found to appear HLA-restricted, with HLA associations seemingly driven largely by CMV exposure. At a false discovery rate of 0.05, a later analysis linked about 17,000 TCR beta sequences to specific HLA alleles. CMV serostatus was the only immune exposure information available for the cohort. Linkage disequilibrium might explain the correlated functional status among segregating V segments, but an unknown experimental factor could not be excluded. In the study, around 150 TCR beta chains were listed as associated with cytomegalovirus. This cohort had only TCR beta chains sequenced, and the lack of alpha or paired-chain data limited which features could be detected.

CDR1 and CDR2 (MNHEY, SVGAGI) derive from the germline V gene. Germline trimming amounts to 6 bases on V and 10 bases on J, with 12 as the count of junction bases outside the gene matches. Including cysteine and phenylalanine, the CDR3 has 14 amino acids. Solely the CDR3 DNA is kept, with 42 bases framed from the first base. Recombination linked TRBV6-5 to TRBJ1-5; 7 bases in the middle match TRBD1. The sequencing input was PBMCs. The sequence was obtained from a woman in her twenties or thirties in good health and CMV-seronegative. The nucleotides read TGTGCCAGCAGCAACGACAGGGTACCAGGTCCCCAGCATTTT. The resulting protein is CASSNDRVPGPQHF.